This T cell receptor beta chain was recovered during a study of OX40 agonist ivuxolimab in advanced cancers. Overall study: Patients were given ivuxolimab, an antibody that agonizes OX40 (CD134). Study-wide results and limits: Antigen specificity of clonally expanded peripheral T cells was not established. CD4+ and CD8+ T cells in blood underwent clonal expansion by week 6 at 0.1 to 3.0 mg/kg.

Per the germline V gene, CDR1 is SGHNT and CDR2 is YYREEE (reference sequence). The CDR3 consists of 13 residues. Trimming stripped 4 bases from V and 7 bases from J, with 15 bases between. The sample holds a few counts of this clone. The target antigen is unknown. Patients with autoimmune history or systemic immunosuppression were excluded. Repertoires were generated with immunoSEQ multiplex PCR, while TCRdb's copy carries only in-frame clones and drops some. The sample yields approximately 45,000 clones, 80% seen once. The material was CD4+ or CD8+ T cells sorted from blood, obtained in a trial of the OX40 agonist ivuxolimab. The source is an adult with an advanced solid tumor such as melanoma, head and neck, liver or kidney cancer. The chain combines TRBV5-4 with TRBJ2-7; the D is unclear. CDR3 sequence reads: CASSPAPWGEQYF. CDR3 DNA: TGTGCCAGCAGCCCAGCACCCTGGGGAGAGCAGTACTTC.